A single sample is the source of the 6 T cell receptor beta chains below, sequenced in a study of graft-versus-host responses after intestinal transplantation (dated by TCRdb to about 2021). These receptors lack a known antigen. The sample's time point, from its label and the paper: cells obtained before transplantation from donor or recipient. Library creation used the immunoSEQ multiplex PCR assay. TCRdb took over this immuneACCESS table, retaining in-frame rearrangements with V and J assigned. Such tables are incomplete; in checked studies, under half of the missing clones stem from an unresolved V gene, and the remainder is unexplained. In all, the sample holds 98,000 or so clones, and over 75% of those were seen once. Of the sample, 0.9% is held by the ten largest clones. Sequencing was performed on unstimulated CD4+ T cells sorted from spleen or lymph node cells, taken before intestinal transplant. The receptors stem from a human donor who received an intestinal transplant.

CDR3 bases: TGTGCTAGTGGCCCCCGCACAGATACGCAGTATTTT. It is translated as CASGPRTDTQYF. This chain joins TRBV12-5 and TRBJ2-3; D is ambiguous. This CDR3 comprises 12 residues. Germline lookup yields CDR1 LGHNT and CDR2 FRNRAP. V lost 6 bases to trimming and J lost 1 base, with 5 bases between them. Filled out from reference TRBV12-5 and TRBJ2-3, the complete variable domain reads DARVTQTPRHKVTEMGQEVTMRCQPILGHNTVFWYRQTMMQGLELLAYFRNRAPLDDSGMPKDRFSAEMPDATLATLKIQPSEPRDSAVYFCASGPRTDTQYFGPGTRLTVL.

J is TRBJ2-3 and V is TRBV5-1, with TRBD1 matching 9 bases. The germline CDR1 and CDR2 sequences are SGHRS and YFSETQ. The trim removed 0 bases at V and 0 bases at J, leaving 2 bases unmatched. The CDR3 sequence is 16 residues long. Here the CDR3 reads CASSLAGTGSTDTQYF. In DNA, the CDR3 is TGCGCCAGCAGCTTGGCCGGGACAGGGAGCACAGATACGCAGTATTTT.

V usage is TRBV6-1 and J usage is TRBJ2-7; 8 bases match TRBD1. This CDR3 has 15 residues. Germline assignment: CDR1 MNHNS and CDR2 SASEGT. V trimming: 3 bases; J trimming: 0 bases; junction bases outside the gene matches: 4. DNA for the CDR3: TGTGCCAGCAGTGATAGGACAGGGATCTCCTACGAGCAGTACTTC. Translating it yields CASSDRTGISYEQYF.

V gene TRBV18 combines with J gene TRBJ2-2; TRBD2 might be the D (7 bases). This CDR3 has 16 amino acids. The V gene lost 0 bases and the J gene lost 5 bases, with 13 bases spanning the gap. Germline CDR1 KGHSH, CDR2 LQKENI. The CDR3: CASSPPDGGRTGELFF. The DNA of the CDR3 is TGTGCCAGCTCACCACCGGACGGGGGGCGAACCGGGGAGCTGTTTTTT.

The rearrangement uses TRBV7-9 and TRBJ1-1; D may be TRBD1 (6 bases). The CDR3 consists of 16 residues. Between the trimmed V and J ends, which lost 1 base and 0 bases, there was a span of 12 bases. In germline, CDR1 is SEHNR, CDR2 FQNEAQ (reference sequence). The CDR3 DNA reads as TGTGCCAGCAGCTTAGACCGGGGGCGGGTGAACACTGAAGCTTTCTTT. Residues: CASSLDRGRVNTEAFF.

DNA of the CDR3: TGTGCCAGTAGTATAGCCCCGGGCGGGGAGCTGTTTTTT. The encoded protein is CASSIAPGGELFF. The chain carries TRBV19 and TRBJ2-2; D remains unclear. Germline V gene data show CDR1 as LNHDA and CDR2 as SQIVND (reference sequence). V was clipped by 1 base and J by 7 bases, with 7 bases between them. The CDR3 extends over 13 amino acids.